The rows below give T cell receptor beta chains drawn from one sample of a study of T cell repertoires in cytomegalovirus infection. From the reads, TCRdb called clonotypes with MiXCR, one entry per CDR3 protein. Among about 920,000 distinct CDR3 sequences listed, around 31% were seen once. What these receptors recognize is not known. The sequenced sample was cultured CD8+ T cells from PBMCs, obtained from culture after CMV antigen stimulation. Source of these receptors: a human donor in good health (CMV status not recorded). Some clones in this sample may be carry-over from other donors' samples. CDR3s include the opening cysteine and the closing phenylalanine or tryptophan. A D gene is named only where the DNA matches it firmly. Rows give clone size only sometimes, using once, few, many, or a class for an expanded clone.

.	TRBV7-8	TRBD2	TRBJ2-1	TGTGCCAGCAGCCCGTTCGCGGGGGGACCCTACAATGAGCAGTTCTTC	CASSPFAGGPYNEQFF
.	TRBV29-1	.	TRBJ2-3	TGCAGCGAGGGGGGGGGTCGGGTGACAGATACGCAGTATTTT	CSEGGGRVTDTQYF
.	TRBV15	.	TRBJ2-6	TGTGCCACCAGCAGAGGCTCTGGGCCCGGGGCCAACGTCCTGACTTTC	CATSRGSGPGANVLTF
.	TRBV29-1	TRBD2	TRBJ2-1	TGCGGCGTTGAGGCTAGCGGCTTCGACAATGAGCAGTTCTTC	CGVEASGFDNEQFF
.	TRBV28	.	TRBJ1-2	TGTGCCAGCAGTAGACAGGCGTCAAGGGTTCGATACACCTTC	CASSRQASRVRYTF
.	TRBV11-1	TRBD2	TRBJ2-1	TGTGCCAGCAGTCTTTACGGGGGGGGTAGCGATGAGCAGTTCTTC	CASSLYGGGSDEQFF
.	TRBV6-6	.	TRBJ1-2	TGTGCCAGCAGCCCTACTGTACAAAACTATGGCTACACCTTC	CASSPTVQNYGYTF
.	TRBV19	.	TRBJ1-5	TGTGCCAGTAGTATAGATCTTACCGGGAATCAGCCCCAGCATTTT	CASSIDLTGNQPQHF
.	TRBV27	TRBD1	TRBJ2-2	TGTGCCAGCAGTTTAGGGACAGGGCTTGGTTGGTTGACCGGGGAGCTGTTTTTT	CASSLGTGLGWLTGELFF
.	TRBV6-1	TRBD1	TRBJ2-7	TGTGCCAGCAGTGAAAGACAGGGTGGGTACGAGCAGTACTTC	CASSERQGGYEQYF
.	TRBV14	TRBD1	TRBJ1-1	TGTGCCAGCAGCCAAGAACAGGGGGCGCGAACTGAAGCTTTCTTT	CASSQEQGARTEAFF
.	TRBV19	TRBD2	TRBJ2-1	TGTGCCAGTGCCTTTGGCGGGGGGCGGGAGCAGTTCTTC	CASAFGGGREQFF
many	TRBV6-1	TRBD2	TRBJ2-1	TGTGCCAGCAGTGAAGTACGGGGGAGGGATGAGCAGTTCTTC	CASSEVRGRDEQFF
.	TRBV9	.	TRBJ2-5	TGTGCCAGCAGCACCGGACAGAGTTTACAAGAGACCCAGTACTTC	CASSTGQSLQETQYF